The 23 T cell receptor beta chains below come from one sample, sequenced in a study of response to subunit inactivated influenza vaccine. One entry per CDR3 protein results from TCRdb running MiXCR on the RT-PCR reads. The data show more than 450,000 distinct CDR3 sequences, 10% to 15% seen once. Sequenced here: PBMCs from blood, sampled on the day of vaccination. The receptors stem from a man aged 45-65 years who received an inactivated influenza vaccine.

This clonotype has more than one count but fewer than ten. The chain combines TRBV5-1 with TRBJ2-5; D remains ambiguous. The V gene's germline CDR1 is SGHRS and CDR2 YFSETQ. With 0 bases removed from V and 1 base from J, the gap between germline ends came to 7 bases. CDR3 length: 14 amino acids. The CDR3 nucleotides read TGCGCCAGCAGCTTGGATCTTAGCCAAGAGACCCAGTACTTC. Translation: CASSLDLSQETQYF. The whole variable domain, filled in from reference TRBV5-1 and TRBJ2-5, reads KAGVTQTPRYLIKTRGQQVTLSCSPISGHRSVSWYQQTPGQGLQFLFEYFSETQRNKGNFPGRFSGRQFSNSRSEMNVSTLELGDSALYLCASSLDLSQETQYFGPGTRLLVL.

The V and J genes are TRBV24-1 and TRBJ2-5; maybe TRBD1 (7 bases). Germline V gives CDR1 KGHDR, CDR2 SFDVKD. The V gene lost 3 bases and the J gene lost 5 bases, with 12 bases spanning the gap. The CDR3 is 14 residues long. CDR3 residues: CATSDGGGRETQYF. The DNA of the CDR3 is TGTGCCACCAGTGATGGAGGGGGCCGCGAGACCCAGTACTTC.

On this clonotype: Sequence at one end of the junction differs from germline and may be a read error. The chain uses TRBV7-9 and TRBJ2-1; unclear D gene. CDR3 length equals 15 residues. The germline V gene has CDR1 SEHNR and CDR2 FQNEAQ (reference sequence). The CDR3 sequence: CASSSLIRNDNEQLF. For the CDR3, the DNA is TGTGCCAGCAGCTCCCTCATTAGGAACGACAATGAGCAGCTCTTC.

In DNA, the CDR3 is TGTGCCAGCAGCGGGACTAGCGGGAGGGACAATGAGCAGTTCTTC. Its translation: CASSGTSGRDNEQFF. This chain links TRBV7-9 with TRBJ2-1; 16 nucleotides agree with TRBD2. Trimming at V came to 5 bases and at J to 5 bases, leaving 0 bases not matched to a gene. The CDR3 is 15 amino acids. Germline V gene data show CDR1 as SEHNR and CDR2 as FQNEAQ (reference sequence).

V and J are TRBV20-1 and TRBJ1-2; the D is unclear. The CDR3 is 13 residues long. V lost 1 base to trimming and J lost 1 base, with 7 bases between them. Germline V gene data show CDR1 as DFQATT and CDR2 as SNEGSKA (reference sequence). This chain's CDR3 is CSARVGINYGYTF. The CDR3, as DNA: TGCAGTGCTAGAGTCGGCATTAACTATGGCTACACCTTC.

Only a few counts were recorded for this clonotype. At one end, the junction sequence differs from germline, possibly due to a read error. The chain has TRBV5-1 and TRBJ1-3; 9 bases fit TRBD1. CDR3 size: 17 residues. Germline V lookup: CDR1 SGHRS, CDR2 YFSETQ. The chain's CDR3 is CASSSGQGKETGNTTYF. The CDR3 nucleotides read TGCGCCAGCAGCTCCGGACAGGGGAAAGAGACTGGAAACACCACATATTTT.

This chain uses TRBV29-1 with TRBJ2-1, with 12 bases that match TRBD2. The ends lost 7 bases at V and 0 bases at J; junction bases unmatched: 16. Germline loops: CDR1 SQVTM, CDR2 ANQGSEA. This CDR3 is 19 amino acids long. CDR3 loop: CSAPTSGSQGGGSYNEQFF. The CDR3 region has the DNA TGCAGCGCCCCGACTAGCGGGAGTCAGGGGGGTGGCTCCTACAATGAGCAGTTCTTC.

The genes are TRBV12-3 or TRBV12-4 and TRBJ2-1; the match to TRBD2 covers 9 bases. This CDR3 region has 17 residues. The trim removed 3 bases at V and 3 bases at J, leaving 9 bases unmatched. CDR3 coding DNA: TGTGCCAGCAGTTTGTTCCTAGCGGGGAACGTCTACAATGAGCAGTTCTTC. Translation gives CASSLFLAGNVYNEQFF.

The sample holds a few counts of this clonotype. The chain recombines TRBV28 with TRBJ2-3; D is uncertain. V was trimmed by 5 bases and J by 2 bases, leaving 11 bases between them. This CDR3 is built from 14 residues. CDR1 and CDR2 (germline): MDHEN, SYDVKM. CDR3 nucleotides: TGTGCCAGCAGTCGCGGTTGGGACACAGATACGCAGTATTTT. Amino acid sequence: CASSRGWDTDTQYF.

This clonotype was detected a few times. The gene calls are TRBV20-1 and TRBJ2-2; 7 bases are a match to TRBD2. V lost 3 bases, J lost 7 bases, and 17 bases stayed unmatched. This CDR3 comprises 17 residues. Per the germline V gene, CDR1 is DFQATT and CDR2 is SNEGSKA (reference sequence). CDR3 loop: CSASLPTGGRWGGELFF. CDR3 bases: TGCAGTGCTAGTTTGCCGACCGGCGGGAGATGGGGCGGGGAGCTGTTTTTT.

This clonotype was found a few times. The junction does not match germline at one end; this may be a read error. The chain links TRBV20-1 to TRBJ2-5; possibly TRBD2 for D (5 bases). CDR3 length: 16 residues. CDR1 is DFQATT and CDR2 is SNEGSKA in the germline V gene (reference sequence). The CDR3 DNA sequence: TGCAGTGCCAGAGGGTTGGCTAGCAGAACGCAAGAGACCCAGTACTTC. This gives the protein CSARGLASRTQETQYF.

The chain carries TRBV7-9 and TRBJ1-2; TRBD1 aligns across 7 bases. The CDR3 spans 13 residues. V lost 5 bases, J lost 8 bases, and 8 bases stayed unmatched. From germline, CDR1 is SEHNR and CDR2 FQNEAQ (reference sequence). CDR3: CASSAGTVWGYTF. Here the CDR3 DNA reads TGTGCCAGCAGCGCAGGGACAGTCTGGGGCTACACCTTC.

This clonotype occurred a few times. The gene calls are TRBV10-3 and TRBJ2-3; 7 bases fit TRBD2. V shed 9 bases and J 3 bases; nucleotides not matched to a gene: 3. CDR1 and CDR2 (germline): ENHRY, SYGVKD. The CDR3 loop spans 12 amino acids. CDR3 protein: CAMGGETDTQYF. The CDR3 DNA reads as TGTGCCATGGGGGGGGAAACAGATACGCAGTATTTT.

The V and J genes are TRBV5-1 and TRBJ2-1; D remains unclear. The V gene lost 4 bases and the J gene lost 9 bases, with 14 bases spanning the gap. This CDR3 spans 13 amino acids. Germline-derived CDR1 and CDR2 are SGHRS and YFSETQ. This chain's CDR3 is CASSGLETIEQFF. The CDR3 DNA sequence: TGCGCCAGCAGCGGCCTAGAGACGATTGAGCAGTTCTTC.

This clonotype has only a few counts. The chain uses TRBV29-1 and TRBJ2-7, with 8 bases matching TRBD1. Trimming removed 7 bases from V and 5 bases from J; junction bases left unmatched: 13. The CDR3 has 14 amino acids. Germline V gene data show CDR1 as SQVTM and CDR2 as ANQGSEA. The CDR3 here is CSAGGQGSGNEQYF. For the CDR3, the DNA is TGCAGCGCGGGCGGACAGGGTTCAGGTAACGAGCAGTACTTC.

The sample holds a few counts of this clonotype. This sequence joins TRBV5-5 and TRBJ2-7; possible D gene TRBD1, 5 bases. In germline, CDR1 is SGHKS, CDR2 YYEKEE (reference sequence). The CDR3 is 15 residues long. Trimming left V 0 bases short and J 0 bases short, with 10 bases between. Here the CDR3 reads CASSLGGAASYEQYF. The CDR3 DNA reads TGTGCCAGCAGCTTGGGTGGGGCGGCCTCCTACGAGCAGTACTTC.

A word on this clonotype: A clone one base away is much larger, so this may be a read error. The chain is built from TRBV5-6 and TRBJ2-3; 7 bases are shared with TRBD2. The CDR3 covers 14 residues. Germline CDR1 reads SGHDT; CDR2 reads YYEEEE. Unmatched junction bases numbered 9, after V lost 4 bases and J lost 7 bases. The CDR3 DNA reads TGTGCCAGCAGCGCCGGGCCTAGCGGTAATACGCAGTATTTT. The encoded protein is CASSAGPSGNTQYF.

This clonotype showed up just a few times. The V call is TRBV7-8, the J call TRBJ1-1; no clear D gene. The CDR3 loop spans 16 amino acids. Germline V gene sequence: CDR1 SGHVS, CDR2 FQNEAQ. V gave up 0 bases and J gave up 4 bases, with 15 bases separating them. The CDR3 DNA reads TGTGCCAGCAGCTTAGCGAGGGCGGCTATGGGCACTGAAGCTTTCTTT. It is translated as CASSLARAAMGTEAFF.

This clonotype showed up many times. One end of the junction is discordant with germline, which a read error may explain. This chain connects TRBV5-1 to TRBJ2-7, with 9 bases lining up with TRBD1. Germline CDR1 and CDR2: SGHRS and YFSETQ. CDR3 length: 15 residues. CDR3 nucleotides: TGTGCCAGCAGCTTAGTACAGGGGGCATCCTACGAGCAGTACTTC. Translated: CASSLVQGASYEQYF.

CDR3 coding DNA: TGTGCCAGCAGCCAGCGCGCTGGGACGTATGGCTACACCTTC. Its translation is CASSQRAGTYGYTF. The V and J genes are TRBV7-2 and TRBJ1-2, with D possibly being TRBD1 (5 bases). This CDR3 is 14 amino acids long. From germline, CDR1 is SGHTA and CDR2 FQGNSA. V was pared by 5 bases and J by 5 bases, with 15 bases between.

This clonotype was seen many times. This chain links TRBV6-2 or TRBV6-3 with TRBJ2-1; tentative D call: TRBD2 (6 bases). The V end was cut by 0 bases, the J end by 0 bases, with 12 bases between. There are 17 residues in the CDR3. Germline CDR1 reads MNHEY; CDR2 reads SVGEGT. The CDR3 DNA reads as TGTGCCAGCAGTTACTCGTTCCTAGCGACCTCCTACAATGAGCAGTTCTTC. This codes for CASSYSFLATSYNEQFF.

This rearrangement joins TRBV29-1 to TRBJ1-4; 7 nucleotides line up with TRBD1. This CDR3 spans 13 amino acids. Trimming at V came to 6 bases and at J to 5 bases, leaving 6 bases not matched to a gene. Germline-derived CDR1 and CDR2 are SQVTM and ANQGSEA. The CDR3 coding sequence is TGCAGCGTAGAGGGGGCAGGGAATGAAAAACTGTTTTTT. Amino acid sequence: CSVEGAGNEKLFF. The variable domain in full, with the rest retrieved from reference TRBV29-1 and TRBJ1-4, is SAVISQKPSRDICQRGTSLTIQCQVDSQVTMMFWYRQQPGQSLTLIATANQGSEATYESGFVIDKFPISRPNLTFSTLTVSNMSPEDSSIYLCSVEGAGNEKLFFGSGTQLSVL.

The chain has TRBV12-3 or TRBV12-4 and TRBJ1-4; 7 bases line up with TRBD1. The CDR3 covers 16 residues. V lost 5 bases to trimming and J lost 0 bases; unmatched junction nucleotides: 6. CDR3 protein: CASSGRQGATNEKLFF. The CDR3 DNA reads as TGTGCCAGCAGTGGGAGACAGGGTGCAACTAATGAAAAACTGTTTTTT.